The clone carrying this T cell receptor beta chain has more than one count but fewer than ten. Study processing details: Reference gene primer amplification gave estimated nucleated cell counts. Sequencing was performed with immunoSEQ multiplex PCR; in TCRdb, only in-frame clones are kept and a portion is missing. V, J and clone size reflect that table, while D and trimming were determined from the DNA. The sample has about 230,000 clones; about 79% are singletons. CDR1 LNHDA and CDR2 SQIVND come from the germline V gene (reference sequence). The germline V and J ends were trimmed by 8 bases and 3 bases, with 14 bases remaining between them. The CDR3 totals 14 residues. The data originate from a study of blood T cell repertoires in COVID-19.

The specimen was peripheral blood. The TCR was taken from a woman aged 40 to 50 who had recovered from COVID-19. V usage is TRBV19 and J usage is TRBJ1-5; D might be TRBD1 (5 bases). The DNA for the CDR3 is TGTGCCAGTGCGGGGGACGGGAACAATCAGCCCCAGCATTTT. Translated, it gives CASAGDGNNQPQHF.